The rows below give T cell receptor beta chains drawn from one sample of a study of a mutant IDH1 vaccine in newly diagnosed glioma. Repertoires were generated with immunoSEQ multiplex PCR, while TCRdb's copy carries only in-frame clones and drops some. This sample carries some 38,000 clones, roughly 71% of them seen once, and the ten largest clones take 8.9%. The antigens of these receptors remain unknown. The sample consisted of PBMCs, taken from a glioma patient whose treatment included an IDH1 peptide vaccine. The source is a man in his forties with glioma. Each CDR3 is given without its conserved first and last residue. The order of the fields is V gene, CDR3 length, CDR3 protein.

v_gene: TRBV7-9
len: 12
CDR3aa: ASSFREASYEQY

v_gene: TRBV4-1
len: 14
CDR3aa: ASSQEGAGTNEKLF

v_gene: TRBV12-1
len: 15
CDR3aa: ASSFARQPRNTGELF

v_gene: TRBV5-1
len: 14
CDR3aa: ASSSLSGGISETQY

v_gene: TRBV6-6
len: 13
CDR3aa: ASSFEESSYNEQF

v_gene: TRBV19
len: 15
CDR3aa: ASSIGRVKALIYGYT

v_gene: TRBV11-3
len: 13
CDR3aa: ASSSERSRNSPLH

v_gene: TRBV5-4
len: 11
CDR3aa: ASRRDSTDTQY

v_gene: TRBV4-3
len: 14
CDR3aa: ASSQLRGGTTETQY

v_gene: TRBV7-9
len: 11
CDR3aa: ASSFSVNTEAF

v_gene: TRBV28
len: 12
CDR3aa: ASSPVDRANEQF

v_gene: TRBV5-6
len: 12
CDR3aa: ASSLGAAGNTIY

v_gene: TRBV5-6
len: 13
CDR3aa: ASSLVGQGPGGYT

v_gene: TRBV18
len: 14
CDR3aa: ASSPPAGGNTGELF

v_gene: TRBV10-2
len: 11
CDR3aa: ASRGGTAYGYT

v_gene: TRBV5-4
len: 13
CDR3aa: ASSLAGAGANVLT

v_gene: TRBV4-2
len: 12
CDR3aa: ASSQARDPGELF

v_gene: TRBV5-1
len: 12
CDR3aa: ASSLGQNKNIQY

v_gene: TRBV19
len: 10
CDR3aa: ASSIFSDEAF

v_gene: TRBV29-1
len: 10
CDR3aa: SVEGGPYGYT

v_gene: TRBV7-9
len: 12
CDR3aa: ASTASEGLTEAF

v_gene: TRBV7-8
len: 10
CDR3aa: ATRLAGGEQF

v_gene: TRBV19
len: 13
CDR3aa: ASSMTDYTSETQY

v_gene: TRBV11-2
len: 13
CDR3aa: ASSSIRGKAYEQY

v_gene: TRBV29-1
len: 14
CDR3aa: SVARLAQSSADTQY

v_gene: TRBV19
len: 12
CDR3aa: ASSTGTANYGYT

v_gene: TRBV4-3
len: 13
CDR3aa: ASSQERGASETQY

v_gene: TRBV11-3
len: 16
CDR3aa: ASSASRVAGGGTGELF

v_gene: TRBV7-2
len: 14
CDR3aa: ASSPTSGVSTDTQY

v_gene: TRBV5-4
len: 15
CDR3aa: ASSQQPDTFDGNTIY

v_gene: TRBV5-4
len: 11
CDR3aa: ASSLAGYQPQH

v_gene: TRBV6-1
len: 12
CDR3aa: ASSENYRDLPQH

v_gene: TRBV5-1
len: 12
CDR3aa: ASSLLGGTYEQY

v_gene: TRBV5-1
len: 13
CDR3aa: ASSLDPGGPDTQY

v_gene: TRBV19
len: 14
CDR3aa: ASSIDLRGINYGYT

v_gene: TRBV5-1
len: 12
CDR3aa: ASSTGTGEEKLF

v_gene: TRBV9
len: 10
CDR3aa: ASSRALAPLH

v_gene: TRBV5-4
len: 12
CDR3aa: ASSLVARGDEQY

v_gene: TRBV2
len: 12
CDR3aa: ASRVPGAEDTQY

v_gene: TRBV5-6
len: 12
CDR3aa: ASSRQGAGGGYT

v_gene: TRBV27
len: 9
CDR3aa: ASNRTEAYT

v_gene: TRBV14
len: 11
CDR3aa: ASSQGVRTEAF

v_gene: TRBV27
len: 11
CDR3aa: ASKTNAGNIQY

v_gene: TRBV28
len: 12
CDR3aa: ASSFGQGHSPLH

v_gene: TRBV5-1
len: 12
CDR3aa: ASSLGLSTDTQY

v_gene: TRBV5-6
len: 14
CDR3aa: ASSLAGRATNEKLF

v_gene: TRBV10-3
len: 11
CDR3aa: AISTGVNQPQH

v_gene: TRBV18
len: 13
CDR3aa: ASSPSTGGGHEQY

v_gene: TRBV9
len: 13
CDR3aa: ASSVGTGGYNEQF